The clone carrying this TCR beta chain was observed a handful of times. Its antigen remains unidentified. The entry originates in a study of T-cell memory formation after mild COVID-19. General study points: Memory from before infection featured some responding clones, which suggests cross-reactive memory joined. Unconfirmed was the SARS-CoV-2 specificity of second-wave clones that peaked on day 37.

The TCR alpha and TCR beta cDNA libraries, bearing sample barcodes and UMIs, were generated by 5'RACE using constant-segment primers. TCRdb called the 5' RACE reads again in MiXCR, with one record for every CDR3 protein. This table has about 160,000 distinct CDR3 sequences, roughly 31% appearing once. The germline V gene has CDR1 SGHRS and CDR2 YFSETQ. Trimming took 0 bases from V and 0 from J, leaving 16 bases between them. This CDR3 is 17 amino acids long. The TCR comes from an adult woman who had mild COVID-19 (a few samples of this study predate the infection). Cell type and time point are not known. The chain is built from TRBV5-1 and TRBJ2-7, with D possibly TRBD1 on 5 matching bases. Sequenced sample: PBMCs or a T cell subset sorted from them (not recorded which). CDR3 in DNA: TGCGCCAGCAGCTTGGCCCAGGCGTACAGGAGCTCCTACGAGCAGTACTTC. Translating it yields CASSLAQAYRSSYEQYF.